Listed below are T cell receptor beta chains from one sample, sequenced in a study of blood T cell repertoires in COVID-19. Produced via immunoSEQ multiplex PCR; TCRdb's table is partial and in-frame only. Of approximately 100,000 clones detected, approximately 80% appear once; the ten largest clones hold over 10%. The sequencing input was peripheral blood. The receptors shown here come from a human donor in a cohort sampled during active or convalescent COVID-19. CDR3s include the opening cysteine and the closing phenylalanine or tryptophan. Fields, in order: V gene, J gene, D gene, CDR3 protein. A D gene is named only where the DNA matches it firmly.

>TRBV5-1|TRBJ2-2|TRBD1
CASSIRQGSTGELFF
>TRBV29-1|TRBJ1-2|NA
CSAYRETDGYTF
>TRBV7-9|TRBJ1-1|TRBD1
CASSPPGQGLTFF
>TRBV9|TRBJ2-7|TRBD1
CASSGGDRTGSYEQYF
>TRBV7-9|TRBJ1-2|TRBD1
CASSPTGGLNYGYTF
>TRBV7-9|TRBJ1-1|TRBD1
CASSPGQGMNTEAFF
>TRBV19|TRBJ1-5|NA
CASSSNRQGPQHF
>TRBV6-5|TRBJ2-4|NA
CATRSLAAKNIQYF
>TRBV5-6|TRBJ2-3|TRBD2
CVLERLAGKTSTDTQYF
>TRBV11-3|TRBJ1-1|NA
CASGRNTEAFF
>TRBV7-6|TRBJ1-6|TRBD1
CASSLMGQGTNSPLHF
>TRBV2|TRBJ1-5|NA
CASSYRYSNQPQHF
>TRBV2|TRBJ1-2|NA
CASSGTEHYGYTF
>TRBV11-2|TRBJ1-6|TRBD1
CASSSSRDRVGSPLHF
>TRBV12-5|TRBJ1-6|NA
CASGIVPNVWGGSYNSPLHF
>TRBV27|TRBJ1-1|TRBD1
CASRGDRNTEAFF